This T cell receptor (beta chain) was recovered during a study of blood T cell repertoires in COVID-19. This CDR3 spans 17 amino acids. Trimming took 5 bases from V and 5 from J; bases not matched to a gene: 15. CDR1 LGHNA and CDR2 YNFKEQ come from the germline V gene. Assay used: immunoSEQ multiplex PCR; TCRdb lists only in-frame clones, some missing. In the table there are 80,000 to 100,000 clones, just over 85% of which are singletons. Sequencing was carried out using peripheral blood. The genes are TRBV4-2 and TRBJ2-3; TRBD2 aligns across 8 bases. This clonotype originated in a woman aged 60-70 years in a cohort sampled during active or convalescent COVID-19. CDR3 in amino acids: CASSSYLGSGIGDTQYF. As DNA, the CDR3 is TGTGCCAGCAGCTCCTATCTTGGTAGCGGGATAGGAGATACGCAGTATTTT.